This is a list of T cell receptor beta chains from one sample in a study of shared clonotypes between healthy human individuals. Only in-frame clones appear in the TCRdb table, and some are missing; sequencing was by immunoSEQ multiplex PCR. The sample has roughly 2.5 million clones, about 92% seen once; the top ten hold around 0.15%. Sequencing used naive CD4+ T cells sorted from blood. These receptors all come from a young man in good health. Both conserved end residues are part of each CDR3. Fields, in order: J gene, V gene, D gene, CDR3 protein, CDR3 DNA. A D gene is named only where the DNA matches it firmly.

j_call: TRBJ2-5; v_call: TRBV2; d_call: .; cdr3_aa: CASSLGETQYF; cdr3_nt: TGTGCCAGCAGTCTGGGGGAGACCCAGTACTTC
j_call: TRBJ1-1; v_call: TRBV30; d_call: .; cdr3_aa: CAWSGAPNTEAFF; cdr3_nt: TGTGCCTGGAGTGGTGCACCGAACACTGAAGCTTTCTTT
j_call: TRBJ2-1; v_call: TRBV5-6; d_call: .; cdr3_aa: CASSLVVGVVYNEQFF; cdr3_nt: TGTGCCAGCAGCTTGGTCGTGGGAGTGGTCTACAATGAGCAGTTCTTC
j_call: TRBJ2-3; v_call: TRBV25-1; d_call: TRBD2; cdr3_aa: CASSEPSGGADTQYF; cdr3_nt: TGTGCCAGCAGTGAGCCTAGCGGGGGGGCAGATACGCAGTATTTT
j_call: TRBJ2-7; v_call: TRBV6-5; d_call: TRBD1; cdr3_aa: CASTYRDRGHYEQYF; cdr3_nt: TGTGCCAGCACCTATCGGGACAGGGGGCACTACGAGCAGTACTTC
j_call: TRBJ2-7; v_call: TRBV4-3; d_call: TRBD1; cdr3_aa: CASSQELTGGSYEQYF; cdr3_nt: TGCGCCAGCAGCCAAGAATTGACAGGGGGCTCCTACGAGCAGTACTTC
j_call: TRBJ2-5; v_call: TRBV10-1; d_call: TRBD2; cdr3_aa: CASSQRERGTQYF; cdr3_nt: TGCGCCAGCAGCCAGCGGGAGAGAGGGACCCAGTACTTC
j_call: TRBJ2-1; v_call: TRBV7-9; d_call: .; cdr3_aa: CASSLADRSYNEQFF; cdr3_nt: TGTGCCAGCAGCTTAGCCGACCGCTCCTACAATGAGCAGTTCTTC
j_call: TRBJ2-1; v_call: TRBV7-4; d_call: .; cdr3_aa: CASSLACSPCRTEQFF; cdr3_nt: TGTGCCAGCAGCTTAGCGTGCTCGCCTTGCCGTACGGAGCAGTTCTTC
j_call: TRBJ2-6; v_call: TRBV7-3; d_call: .; cdr3_aa: CASSLAGPGSANVLTF; cdr3_nt: TGTGCCAGCAGCTTAGCAGGGCCCGGGTCGGCCAACGTCCTGACTTTC
j_call: TRBJ2-7; v_call: TRBV7-2; d_call: TRBD1; cdr3_aa: CASSRGQGTTEQYF; cdr3_nt: TGTGCCAGCAGCAGGGGGCAGGGAACTACGGAGCAGTACTTC